This T cell receptor (beta chain) was obtained from a study of T cell responses to AZD1222 COVID-19 vaccine. Trimming stripped 4 bases from V and 0 bases from J, with 11 bases between. The CDR3 runs to 14 residues. Germline V gene data show CDR1 as SGHDT and CDR2 as YYEEEE. A note on this clone: The antigen is not known. This specimen includes other DNA sequences encoding the same CDR3.

Findings and caveats of the study: After two AZD1222 doses, spike-specific TCR breadth and depth rose versus day 0. The donors showed a predominance of white British ancestry and of females, with possible underestimation of clonal diversity. It was only after the peak T cell response that any repertoires were sampled. Seropositive at baseline were only 5 or 6 AZD1222 recipients.

TCRdb's copy holds only in-frame clones and misses some; the assay was immunoSEQ multiplex PCR. The data show about 210,000 clones, roughly 94% seen once. V and J are TRBV5-6 and TRBJ2-7; no clear D gene. The material sequenced was peripheral blood, taken 28 days after the second dose of the MenACWY control vaccine. This sequence was found in an adult who received the MenACWY meningococcal vaccine as a control. The CDR3: CASSLGYPSYEQYF. The CDR3 region has the DNA TGTGCCAGCAGCCTGGGGTACCCCTCCTACGAGCAGTACTTC.